This TCR beta chain was sequenced for a study of blood T cell repertoires in COVID-19. As for the study in general: The United States, Italy and Spain provided the acute and convalescent COVID-19 samples. T cells, B-cell-depleted T cells, or PBMCs provided the cDNA or gDNA that served as material.

Original data processing: Estimates of nucleated cell counts were drawn from the amplification of reference gene primers. Only in-frame clones appear in the TCRdb table, and some are missing; sequencing was by immunoSEQ multiplex PCR. Clonal size and the V and J genes are those of that table, whereas D and trimming came from the DNA. In the table there are hundreds of thousands of clones, approximately 85% of which are singletons. The length of the CDR3 is 17 residues. The J segment lost 2 bases and the V segment lost 1 base, leaving 7 bases of the junction unmatched. CDR1 and CDR2 from the germline V gene are SEHNR and FQNEAQ (reference sequence).

The sequenced material came from peripheral blood. The clonotype comes from a man aged 50 or older with active or convalescent COVID-19. The J gene is TRBJ2-3, the V gene TRBV7-9; 9 positions match TRBD2. This CDR3 reads CASSLGVTSGFTDTQYF. In nucleotides, the CDR3 is TGTGCCAGCAGCTTAGGGGTGACTAGCGGATTCACAGATACGCAGTATTTT.